The 12 T cell receptor beta chains below were found in one sample sequenced in a study of cytomegalovirus exposure and HLA in healthy donors. The PCR employed 60 Vbeta primers together with 13 Jbeta primers. Method: immunoSEQ multiplex PCR; TCRdb's copy keeps in-frame clones and lacks some. This table has around 100,000 clones, 65% to 75% appearing once. Material for sequencing was PBMCs. These receptor sequences come from a man aged 35 to 55 in good health and CMV-seropositive.

V and J are TRBV18 and TRBJ1-2, with TRBD1 as a possible D gene (5 bases). The CDR3 contains 14 residues. CDR1 is KGHSH, CDR2 LQKENI, per germline. V dropped 1 base and J dropped 2 bases, with 8 bases sitting between them. This CDR3 reads CASSPQGQNYGYTF. The CDR3 DNA sequence: TGTGCCAGCTCACCACAGGGGCAGAACTATGGCTACACCTTC. The whole variable domain, filled in from reference TRBV18 and TRBJ1-2, reads NAGVMQNPRHLVRRRGQEARLRCSPMKGHSHVYWYRQLPEEGLKFMVYLQKENIIDESGMPKERFSAEFPKEGPSILRIQQVVRGDSAAYFCASSPQGQNYGYTFGSGTRLTVV.

The V gene is TRBV6-5, the J gene TRBJ2-2; 13 bases are a match to TRBD2. The CDR3 has 16 amino acids. The J segment lost 8 bases and the V segment lost 4 bases, leaving 7 bases of the junction unmatched. Germline CDR1 is MNHEY and CDR2 is SVGAGI. The CDR3 loop reads CASSSGLAGALGELFF. CDR3 nucleotide sequence: TGTGCCAGCAGTTCCGGACTAGCGGGGGCCTTGGGGGAGCTGTTTTTT.

The chain couples TRBV6-5 to TRBJ1-1, with 8 bases identical to TRBD1. V gave up 5 bases and J gave up 5 bases; unmatched junction bases: 10. This CDR3 is built from 15 residues. The germline V gene has CDR1 MNHEY and CDR2 SVGAGI. The CDR3 loop reads CASSPGTGGGTEAFF. The CDR3 DNA sequence: TGTGCCAGCAGTCCCGGGACAGGCGGGGGAACTGAAGCTTTCTTT.

This chain links TRBV9 with TRBJ2-7; the D is unclear. The CDR3 consists of 14 residues. With 0 bases removed from V and 4 bases from J, the gap between germline ends came to 11 bases. CDR1 and CDR2 (germline): SGDLS, YYNGEE. The CDR3 DNA reads TGTGCCAGCAGCGTAGCCCCACAGCCGTACGAGCAGTACTTC. This encodes CASSVAPQPYEQYF.

In this sample, this clone turned up a few times. The chain carries TRBV5-4 and TRBJ2-7; no reliable D call. The CDR3 loop spans 14 amino acids. The V and J ends lost 1 base and 2 bases respectively, with 10 bases between them. Per the germline V gene, CDR1 is SGHNT and CDR2 is YYREEE (reference sequence). DNA for the CDR3: TGTGCCAGCAGCTTGCAGGCTGGGCCCTACGAGCAGTACTTC. Amino acids: CASSLQAGPYEQYF.

The chain uses TRBV18 and TRBJ2-3; TRBD2 aligns across 9 bases. V gave up 4 bases and J gave up 5 bases; unmatched junction bases: 4. The CDR3 spans 14 residues. Germline V gene sequence: CDR1 KGHSH, CDR2 LQKENI. The CDR3 region is CASSLSGSEDTQYF. CDR3 coding DNA: TGTGCCAGCTCACTTAGCGGGAGTGAAGATACGCAGTATTTT.

This clone was seen more than once but under ten times. The chain recombines TRBV10-3 with TRBJ1-4; no definite D call. V lost 2 bases to trimming and J lost 5 bases, with 9 bases between them. This CDR3 is 14 amino acids long. Germline V lookup: CDR1 ENHRY, CDR2 SYGVKD. DNA for the CDR3: TGTGCCATCAGTGAGGGGCGGGGAAATGAAAAACTGTTTTTT. This codes for CAISEGRGNEKLFF.

J is TRBJ1-3 and V is TRBV5-8; tentative D call: TRBD1 (5 bases). The CDR3 loop spans 13 amino acids. Germline-derived CDR1 and CDR2 are SGHTS and YDEGEE. Deletions cut 8 bases from V and 0 bases from J, with 9 bases between. The CDR3 sequence: CARGGTSGNTIYF. The CDR3, as DNA: TGTGCCAGGGGGGGGACCTCTGGAAACACCATATATTTT.

This clone showed up just a few times. The V and J genes are TRBV7-9 and TRBJ2-6; D gene unclear. The CDR3 is 15 amino acids. Trimming removed 5 bases from V and 1 base from J, with 9 bases in between. The germline gives CDR1 SEHNR, CDR2 FQNEAQ (reference sequence). The CDR3 DNA sequence: TGTGCCAGCAGCCATACAGCTTCTGGGGCCAACGTCCTGACTTTC. Translating it yields CASSHTASGANVLTF.

This clone has only a few counts. The rearrangement uses TRBV28 and TRBJ2-2, with TRBD2 matching 8 bases. The V and J ends lost 6 bases and 7 bases, in that order; junction bases with no gene match: 4. CDR3 length equals 13 residues. Germline CDR1 is MDHEN and CDR2 is SYDVKM. CDR3 in DNA: TGTGCCAGCAGACGTGGGACTAGCGGGGAGCTGTTTTTT. Translation: CASRRGTSGELFF. The full variable domain, in which reference TRBV28 and TRBJ2-2 provide the parts outside the CDR3, is DVKVTQSSRYLVKRTGEKVFLECVQDMDHENMFWYRQDPGLGLRLIYFSYDVKMKEKGDIPEGYSVSREKKERFSLILESASTNQTSMYLCASRRGTSGELFFGEGSRLTVL.

The sample holds a few counts of this clone. The chain carries TRBV5-1 and TRBJ2-7; 9 nucleotides match TRBD1. Per the germline V gene, CDR1 is SGHRS and CDR2 is YFSETQ. Losses at the gene ends were 5 bases for V and 3 bases for J; bases not matched to a gene: 3. This CDR3 region has 13 residues. This chain's CDR3 is CASRQGAGYEQYF. The CDR3 DNA follows: TGCGCCAGCAGACAGGGGGCAGGCTACGAGCAGTACTTC.

The sample holds a few counts of this clone. This chain connects TRBV27 to TRBJ2-3; 7 positions agree with TRBD2. Unmatched junction bases numbered 11, after V lost 6 bases and J lost 5 bases. CDR1 is MNHEY and CDR2 is SMNVEV in the germline V gene (reference sequence). The CDR3 loop spans 15 amino acids. The CDR3 DNA reads as TGTGCCAGCAGAGCGGACTGGGACTACGGAGATACGCAGTATTTT. Its protein product is CASRADWDYGDTQYF.